Here is one TCR delta chain with its context. Its cognate antigen is unknown. A far bigger clonotype differs at one base, so this is likely a read error. Distinct nucleotide sequences in the sample also encode this CDR3. The sample comes from a study of γδ T cells in repeated Plasmodium falciparum infection. The overall study: The natural-infection arm compared Malian children under seasonal malaria with matched Australian children.

Points from the study as a whole: Vdelta2-negative gammadelta repertoires, largely Vdelta1+, seemingly showed infection-driven waves of new clonal selection. Over time and infection, Vgamma9/Vdelta2+ repertoires remained highly stable and polyclonal.

Both TRG and TRD chains were sequenced from each sorted sample. TCRdb fed the multiplex PCR reads into CATT to redo clone calling. Found here are 85,000 to 100,000 delta-chain clones, roughly 0.98% of them singletons; the top ten hold more than 9%. Vgamma9/Vdelta2+ and Vdelta2-negative gammadelta T cells were flow-sorted from PBMC for bulk sequencing. The CDR3 is 19 residues long. The germline V gene has CDR1 TSWWSYY and CDR2 QGS. The chain combines TRDV1 with TRDJ1; no reliable D call. The J gene is not listed in TCRdb, so it was assigned here from a DNA match to germline. The origin of this receptor is a pool of human donors (malaria-infected and uninfected, not separated). Sequenced sample: gamma-delta T cells from blood. CDR3 region: CALGSQGVATPLSTDKLIF. Here the CDR3 DNA reads TGTGCTCTTGGGTCCCAGGGAGTGGCTACTCCCCTGTCTACCGACAAACTCATCTTT.